This TCR beta chain was recorded in a study of T cells expressing NK-cell markers. Germline-derived CDR1 and CDR2 are MDHEN and SYDVKM. This CDR3 spans 13 amino acids. TCRdb reprocessed the 5' RACE reads; each CDR3 protein has one entry and no DNA is given. This repertoire includes about 260,000 distinct CDR3 sequences. Sample: blood T cells: a sorted CD56 or NKG2C T cell subset, CD4+ or CD8+ T cells, or bulk PBMC T cells (not recorded which). This clonotype was sampled from a man between 18 and 35 years old in good health. The rearrangement uses TRBV28 and TRBJ2-7; the TRBD2 assignment by TCRdb is unverifiable without DNA. The CDR3 loop reads CASSFRAEYEQYF.